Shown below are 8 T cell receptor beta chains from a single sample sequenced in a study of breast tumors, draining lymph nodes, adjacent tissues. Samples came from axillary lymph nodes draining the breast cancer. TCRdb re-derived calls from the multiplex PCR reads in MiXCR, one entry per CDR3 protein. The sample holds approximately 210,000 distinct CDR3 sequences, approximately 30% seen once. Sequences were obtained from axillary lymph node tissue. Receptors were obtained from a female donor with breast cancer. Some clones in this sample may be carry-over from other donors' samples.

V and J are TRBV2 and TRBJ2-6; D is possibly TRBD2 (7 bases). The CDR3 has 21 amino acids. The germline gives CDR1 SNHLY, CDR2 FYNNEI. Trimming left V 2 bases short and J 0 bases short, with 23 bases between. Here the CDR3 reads CASSELRGWGGISSGANVLTF. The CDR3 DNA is TGTGCCAGCAGTGAATTAAGGGGATGGGGGGGCATTAGCTCTGGGGCCAACGTCCTGACTTTC. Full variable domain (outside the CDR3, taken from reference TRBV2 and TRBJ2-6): EPEVTQTPSHQVTQMGQEVILRCVPISNHLYFYWYRQILGQKVEFLVSFYNNEISEKSEIFDDQFSVERPDGSNFTLKIRSTKLEDSAMYFCASSELRGWGGISSGANVLTFGAGSRLTVL.

CDR3 nucleotides: TGTGCCAGCAGCGATGTCTACACCTTC. Amino acid sequence: CASSDVYTF. V usage is TRBV9 and J usage is TRBJ1-2, with D hard to call. CDR3 length: 9 amino acids. V was shortened by 3 bases and J by 10 bases, with 4 bases between the two germline ends. CDR1 is SGDLS, CDR2 YYNGEE, per germline. Based on the CDR3 plus reference TRBV9 and TRBJ1-2, the full variable domain is DSGVTQTPKHLITATGQRVTLRCSPRSGDLSVYWYQQSLDQGLQFLIQYYNGEERAKGNILERFSAQQFPDLHSELNLSSLELGDSALYFCASSDVYTFGSGTRLTVV.

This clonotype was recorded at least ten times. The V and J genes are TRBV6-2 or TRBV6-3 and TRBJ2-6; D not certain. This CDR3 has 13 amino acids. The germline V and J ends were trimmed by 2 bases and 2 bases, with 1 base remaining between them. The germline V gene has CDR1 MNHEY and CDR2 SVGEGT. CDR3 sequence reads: CASSYPGANVLTF. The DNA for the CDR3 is TGTGCCAGCAGTTACCCTGGGGCCAACGTCCTGACTTTC.

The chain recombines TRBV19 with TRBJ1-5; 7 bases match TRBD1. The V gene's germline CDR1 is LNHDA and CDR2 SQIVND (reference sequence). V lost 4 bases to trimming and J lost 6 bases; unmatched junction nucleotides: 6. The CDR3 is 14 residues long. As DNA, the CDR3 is TGTGCCAGTAGTACCCGACAGGGTAGTCAGCCCCAGCATTTT. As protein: CASSTRQGSQPQHF.

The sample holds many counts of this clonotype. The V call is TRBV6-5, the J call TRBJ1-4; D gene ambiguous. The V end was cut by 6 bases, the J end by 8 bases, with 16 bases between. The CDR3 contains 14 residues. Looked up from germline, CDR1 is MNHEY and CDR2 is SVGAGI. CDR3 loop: CASSSPGIGEKLFF. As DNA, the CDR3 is TGTGCCAGCAGCTCCCCCGGGATTGGAGAAAAACTGTTTTTT.

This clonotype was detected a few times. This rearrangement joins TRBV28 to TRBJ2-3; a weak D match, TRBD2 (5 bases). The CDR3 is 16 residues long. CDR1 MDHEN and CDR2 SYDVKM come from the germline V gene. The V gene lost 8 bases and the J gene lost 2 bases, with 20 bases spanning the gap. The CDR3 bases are TGTGCCAGCGGTGACCCGGGGATCCTCGTCACAGATACGCAGTATTTT. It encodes CASGDPGILVTDTQYF.

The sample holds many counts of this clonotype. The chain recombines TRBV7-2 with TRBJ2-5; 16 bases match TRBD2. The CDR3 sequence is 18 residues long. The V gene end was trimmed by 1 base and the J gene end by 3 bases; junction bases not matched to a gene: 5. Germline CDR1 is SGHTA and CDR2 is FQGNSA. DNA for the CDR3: TGTGCCAGCAGCTTAGGGGGACTAGCGGGAGGGCAGAAAGAGACCCAGTACTTC. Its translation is CASSLGGLAGGQKETQYF.

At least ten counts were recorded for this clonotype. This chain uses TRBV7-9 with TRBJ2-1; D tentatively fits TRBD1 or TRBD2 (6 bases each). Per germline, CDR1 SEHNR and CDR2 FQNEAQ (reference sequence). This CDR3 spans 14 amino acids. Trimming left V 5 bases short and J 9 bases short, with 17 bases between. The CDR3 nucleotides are TGTGCCAGCAGCCAGCCCCCAAGGGGGGTTGAGCAGTTCTTC. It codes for CASSQPPRGVEQFF.